This TCR beta chain was obtained from a study of neurological immune-mediated disorders. Whole-study context: There were 34 multiple sclerosis patients; around 31 were relapsing-remitting and 3 were secondary progressive. General study results and limits: None of the features examined (clinical or MRI) was associated with the multiple sclerosis repertoire cluster. Private repertoires in all groups were suggested by the absence of shared CDR3 amino acid sequences among expanded clones across subjects.

In its sample, this clonotype was seen many times. No antigen is known for it. TCRdb itself ran the 5' RACE reads through MiXCR, one entry per CDR3 protein. The sample records under 70,000 distinct CDR3 sequences, roughly 3.5% being singletons. The CDR3 runs to 13 residues. Trimming took off 6 bases at V and 9 bases at J, with 15 bases between the two ends. Germline CDR1 is LNHNV and CDR2 is YYDKDF (reference sequence). The sequence was obtained from a woman in her sixties with multiple sclerosis. Sequencing was done on a sample of PBMCs. This sequence joins TRBV15 and TRBJ2-1, with a possible D match to TRBD1 (5 bases). CDR3 in DNA: TGTGCCACCAGAGGGGAAGGGGAACTTGAGCAGTTCTTC. Protein sequence: CATRGEGELEQFF.